One T cell receptor beta chain is described in this entry. The source of the sample is a study of blood T cell repertoires in COVID-19. The wider study: In each case, the material was cDNA or gDNA derived from T cells, B-cell-depleted T cells, or PBMCs.

CDR1 is SGHNT and CDR2 is YYREEE in the germline V gene (reference sequence). Trimming took 5 bases from V and 12 from J, leaving 20 bases between them. The length of the CDR3 is 13 residues. Per the original methods: Estimates of nucleated cell counts were drawn from the amplification of reference gene primers. The repertoire was sequenced with immunoSEQ multiplex PCR; TCRdb's copy has only in-frame clones and lacks some. V, J and clone size are taken as reported in that table, and D and trimming were inferred from the DNA itself. The sample consists of more than 110,000 clones, roughly 80% of them appearing once.

The J gene is TRBJ1-1, the V gene TRBV5-4, with D maybe TRBD1 (6 bases). Material: peripheral blood. This sequence was found in a woman of 80 years or more in a cohort sampled during active or convalescent COVID-19. CDR3 DNA: TGTGCCAGCAGTCCAGACCCCGGCCAGGGGTCTTTCTTT. Amino acid sequence: CASSPDPGQGSFF.